This TCR beta chain comes out of a study of T cell changes during pregnancy in multiple sclerosis. The CDR3 is 15 residues long. The V and J ends lost 6 bases and 9 bases respectively, with 23 bases between them. The germline CDR1 and CDR2 sequences are SQVTM and ANQGSEA. Profiled with immunoSEQ multiplex PCR; TCRdb holds only in-frame clones, not every one. Of around 60,000 clones detected, about 90% appear once; the ten largest clones hold about 0.5%. This TCR was recovered from a female donor in good health, enrolled as a control in a pregnancy study. This chain uses TRBV29-1 with TRBJ2-2; possibly TRBD2 for D (6 bases). Material: CD4+ T cells from peripheral blood mononuclear cells, obtained after pregnancy. Written as DNA, the CDR3 is TGCAGCGTATTGAAGGGAACGGGGGTAGTCAGGGAGCTGTTTTTT. It encodes CSVLKGTGVVRELFF.